A selection of T cell receptor beta chains follows, all from one sample in a study of T cells in Graves' hyperthyroidism and ophthalmopathy. MiXCR, applied by TCRdb to the multiplex PCR reads, yields one record per CDR3 protein. The sample has over 700,000 distinct CDR3 sequences; approximately 40% are singletons. Sequenced material: blood. These receptors came from a man younger than 30 with Graves' hyperthyroidism. Each CDR3 is given with its conserved first and last residue. A row's size may be missing; if present it is once, few, many or a size class.

TRBJ2-7 | . | TRBV20-1 | CSARGGQDEQYF
TRBJ1-1 | many | TRBV7-9 | CASSPTGSEAFF
TRBJ1-6 | many | TRBV19 | CASSPHRQGGSPLHF
TRBJ1-1 | . | TRBV6-5 | CASSLSTGYSNTEAFF
TRBJ2-2 | . | TRBV7-2 | CASSLEPRWGELFF
TRBJ1-2 | many | TRBV7-9 | CASSLGISYTF
TRBJ2-7 | many | TRBV20-1 | CSARLLEQYF
TRBJ1-1 | . | TRBV2 | CASSEAVF
TRBJ1-2 | many | TRBV7-8 | CASSLGEGAGTYGYTF
. | . | TRBV25-1 | CASSLRTSGVEGEQFF
TRBJ2-7 | . | TRBV11-2 | CASSLDWVREQYF
TRBJ1-2 | many | TRBV14 | CASSRAVEGYGYTF
TRBJ1-5 | few | TRBV28 | CASSKGYQPQHF
TRBJ2-5 | . | TRBV6-2/TRBV6-3 | CASSYDSYETQYF
TRBJ1-3 | . | TRBV5-1 | CASSLALLTDTIYF
TRBJ2-7 | few | TRBV11-2 | CASSLSWGTSATYEQYF
TRBJ1-1 | . | TRBV4-1 | CASSHDGDTEAFF
TRBJ2-2 | . | TRBV10-3 | CAISDGPGQGGGELFF
TRBJ2-6 | many | TRBV6-5 | CASSYGRSGANVLTF
TRBJ1-2 | once | TRBV5-6 | CASSLAQAFYGYTF
TRBJ1-1 | . | TRBV10-3 | CASTSSRQGRNTEAFF
TRBJ1-2 | few | TRBV14 | CASSLTPYGYTF
TRBJ1-5 | many | TRBV20-1 | CSARYRDRNQPQHF
TRBJ2-7 | . | TRBV2 | CASKDRTSSYEQYF
TRBJ1-4 | many | TRBV20-1 | CSVSKTGGEKLFF
TRBJ2-2 | . | TRBV7-4 | CASSLGHGPGELFF
TRBJ1-1 | . | TRBV7-7 | CASPGSDTEAFF
TRBJ1-1 | many | TRBV19 | CASSGTLNTEAFF
TRBJ1-2 | few | TRBV11-1 | CASSNLQGIYGYTF
TRBJ2-2 | many | TRBV5-1 | CASSLTGPGELFF
TRBJ1-5 | . | TRBV6-1 | CASSESSDQPQHF
TRBJ2-5 | few | TRBV6-6 | CASSYGTRSETQYF
TRBJ2-7 | . | TRBV29-1 | CSVELAVGELYF
TRBJ1-1 | . | TRBV7-2 | CASSPAGGPTEAFF
TRBJ1-5 | . | TRBV25-1 | CASSLGVGAQPQHF
TRBJ2-7 | many | TRBV10-3 | CAISDVGLAGSNEQYF
TRBJ1-1 | few | TRBV6-5 | CASRTDRGGMNTEAFF
TRBJ1-5 | . | TRBV15 | CATSRIDTSNQPQHF
TRBJ2-6 | few | TRBV7-8 | CASSQSPSGANVLTF
TRBJ1-4 | . | TRBV28 | CASGGGWREKLFF